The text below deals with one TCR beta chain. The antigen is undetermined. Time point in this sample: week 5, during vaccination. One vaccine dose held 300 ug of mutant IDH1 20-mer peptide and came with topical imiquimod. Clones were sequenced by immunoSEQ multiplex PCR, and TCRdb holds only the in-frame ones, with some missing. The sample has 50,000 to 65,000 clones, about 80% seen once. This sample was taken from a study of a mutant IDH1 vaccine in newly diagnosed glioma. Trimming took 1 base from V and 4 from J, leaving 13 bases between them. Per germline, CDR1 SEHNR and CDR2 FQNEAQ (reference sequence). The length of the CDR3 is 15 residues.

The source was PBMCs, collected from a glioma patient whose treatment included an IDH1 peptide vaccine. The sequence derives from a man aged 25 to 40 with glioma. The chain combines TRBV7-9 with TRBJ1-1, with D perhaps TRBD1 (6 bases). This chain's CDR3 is CASSLVGGVGTEAFF. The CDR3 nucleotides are TGTGCCAGCAGCTTAGTAGGGGGTGTTGGCACTGAAGCTTTCTTT.